A selection of T cell receptor beta chains follows, all from one sample in a study of control samples from healthy donors and cancer patients. Sequencing used immunoSEQ multiplex PCR; TCRdb keeps in-frame clones, though not all of them. The sample includes under 150,000 clones, roughly 91% of them seen just once. Sequenced input: PBMCs. These TCRs come from a man aged 50-59 years with head and neck cancer. Both conserved end residues are part of each CDR3. Fields, in order: D gene, J gene, V gene, clone size, CDR3 protein. A D gene is named only where the DNA matches it firmly. A row's size may be missing; if present it is once, few, many or a size class.

D gene: .
J gene: TRBJ1-4
V gene: TRBV5-1
clone size: .
CDR3 protein: CASSSPGARNEKLFF

D gene: TRBD1
J gene: TRBJ2-1
V gene: TRBV4-3
clone size: .
CDR3 protein: CASSQQQGARGEQFF

D gene: .
J gene: TRBJ1-1
V gene: TRBV5-1
clone size: .
CDR3 protein: CASSLNRMNTEAFF

D gene: .
J gene: TRBJ1-2
V gene: TRBV4-3
clone size: .
CDR3 protein: CASSQAQGYGGYTF

D gene: .
J gene: TRBJ1-1
V gene: TRBV7-3
clone size: once
CDR3 protein: CASSFGGSTEAFF

D gene: TRBD2
J gene: TRBJ2-5
V gene: TRBV5-1
clone size: .
CDR3 protein: CASSRGLAGEIFQETQYF

D gene: TRBD1
J gene: TRBJ2-1
V gene: TRBV30
clone size: .
CDR3 protein: CASKATGSSYNEQFF

D gene: .
J gene: TRBJ2-1
V gene: TRBV5-1
clone size: .
CDR3 protein: CASSTRTPLYEQFF

D gene: .
J gene: TRBJ1-1
V gene: TRBV7-2
clone size: .
CDR3 protein: CASSLWDNTEAFF

D gene: TRBD2
J gene: TRBJ2-2
V gene: TRBV7-9
clone size: once
CDR3 protein: CASSFATSGNGELFF

D gene: .
J gene: TRBJ1-2
V gene: TRBV5-1
clone size: once
CDR3 protein: CASSSDTNYGYTF

D gene: TRBD1
J gene: TRBJ1-2
V gene: TRBV10-3
clone size: .
CDR3 protein: CAISELGQSYGYTF

D gene: TRBD2
J gene: TRBJ2-1
V gene: TRBV6-4
clone size: .
CDR3 protein: CASSDRLPFAGGRNEQFF

D gene: .
J gene: TRBJ2-1
V gene: TRBV7-2
clone size: .
CDR3 protein: CASSLMGDWRNEQFF

D gene: .
J gene: TRBJ2-7
V gene: TRBV27
clone size: .
CDR3 protein: CASRLKVGLAYEQYF

D gene: .
J gene: TRBJ2-3
V gene: TRBV19
clone size: .
CDR3 protein: CASSIRGPTDTQYF

D gene: .
J gene: TRBJ1-1
V gene: TRBV30
clone size: .
CDR3 protein: CAWSVGGTEAFF

D gene: .
J gene: TRBJ2-6
V gene: TRBV7-9
clone size: .
CDR3 protein: CASSPKILLGSGANVLTF

D gene: .
J gene: TRBJ2-3
V gene: TRBV27
clone size: .
CDR3 protein: CASSSHEGWSTDTQYF

D gene: TRBD2
J gene: TRBJ2-3
V gene: TRBV7-2
clone size: .
CDR3 protein: CASSYTGGADTQYF

D gene: .
J gene: TRBJ1-1
V gene: TRBV10-3
clone size: .
CDR3 protein: CAVLPSLMNTEAFF

D gene: .
J gene: TRBJ1-3
V gene: TRBV28
clone size: .
CDR3 protein: CASSSPSATTIYF

D gene: .
J gene: TRBJ1-1
V gene: TRBV2
clone size: .
CDR3 protein: CASTEGGIGHTEAFF

D gene: .
J gene: TRBJ2-7
V gene: TRBV19
clone size: many
CDR3 protein: CASSSQGPYEQYF

D gene: TRBD1
J gene: TRBJ2-3
V gene: TRBV19
clone size: .
CDR3 protein: CASSIVQGEAQYF

D gene: .
J gene: TRBJ1-1
V gene: TRBV5-1
clone size: .
CDR3 protein: CASSLDSTNTEAFF

D gene: .
J gene: TRBJ2-2
V gene: TRBV24-1
clone size: .
CDR3 protein: CATSDYGRNTGELFF

D gene: .
J gene: TRBJ2-1
V gene: TRBV10-3
clone size: few
CDR3 protein: CAISEFYVASYNEQFF

D gene: TRBD1
J gene: TRBJ2-7
V gene: TRBV30
clone size: few
CDR3 protein: CAWNTGGGYEQYF

D gene: .
J gene: TRBJ1-5
V gene: TRBV3-1/TRBV3-2
clone size: .
CDR3 protein: CASSQTGGGFNQPQHF

D gene: TRBD1
J gene: TRBJ1-2
V gene: TRBV5-4
clone size: .
CDR3 protein: CASSPGQGLRYGYTF

D gene: .
J gene: TRBJ2-2
V gene: TRBV5-1
clone size: .
CDR3 protein: CASSLTGEDTGELFF

D gene: .
J gene: TRBJ2-1
V gene: TRBV12-3/TRBV12-4
clone size: once
CDR3 protein: CASSGNEQFF

D gene: .
J gene: TRBJ2-5
V gene: TRBV5-4
clone size: .
CDR3 protein: CASSFSVQETQYF

D gene: .
J gene: TRBJ1-1
V gene: TRBV5-4
clone size: .
CDR3 protein: CASTPYGNTEAFF

D gene: .
J gene: TRBJ2-1
V gene: TRBV6-5
clone size: .
CDR3 protein: CASKTGSNEQFF

D gene: .
J gene: TRBJ1-6
V gene: TRBV5-4
clone size: .
CDR3 protein: CASSLDREASPLHF

D gene: .
J gene: TRBJ2-2
V gene: TRBV5-1
clone size: .
CDR3 protein: CASRANTGELFF

D gene: .
J gene: TRBJ2-1
V gene: TRBV4-1
clone size: .
CDR3 protein: CASSQLRGERQFF